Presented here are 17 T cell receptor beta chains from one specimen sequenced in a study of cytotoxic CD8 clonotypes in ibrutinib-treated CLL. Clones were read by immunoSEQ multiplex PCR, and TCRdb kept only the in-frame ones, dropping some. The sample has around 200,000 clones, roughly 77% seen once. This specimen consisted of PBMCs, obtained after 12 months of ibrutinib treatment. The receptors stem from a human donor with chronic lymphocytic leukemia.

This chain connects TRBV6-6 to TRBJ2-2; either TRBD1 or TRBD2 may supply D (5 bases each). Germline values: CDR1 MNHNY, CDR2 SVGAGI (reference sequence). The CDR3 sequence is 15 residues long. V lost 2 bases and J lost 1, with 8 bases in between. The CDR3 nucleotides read TGTGCCAGCAGTTACCTGGGACGGAACACCGGGGAGCTGTTTTTT. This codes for CASSYLGRNTGELFF.

CDR3 nucleotides: TGTGCCAGCAGCCCAACAGGGGAGCGTGGCTACACCTTC. Encoded protein: CASSPTGERGYTF. V gene TRBV5-6 combines with J gene TRBJ1-2; 7 bases are shared with TRBD1. J lost 7 bases, V lost 4 bases, and 7 bases had no gene match. The CDR3 is 13 residues long. CDR1 is SGHDT and CDR2 is YYEEEE in the germline V gene.

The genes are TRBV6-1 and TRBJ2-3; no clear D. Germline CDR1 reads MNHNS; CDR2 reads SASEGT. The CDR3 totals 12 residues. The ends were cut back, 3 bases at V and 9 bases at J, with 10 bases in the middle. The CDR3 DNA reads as TGTGCCAGCAGTGACATGGGGAAAACGCAGTATTTT. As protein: CASSDMGKTQYF.

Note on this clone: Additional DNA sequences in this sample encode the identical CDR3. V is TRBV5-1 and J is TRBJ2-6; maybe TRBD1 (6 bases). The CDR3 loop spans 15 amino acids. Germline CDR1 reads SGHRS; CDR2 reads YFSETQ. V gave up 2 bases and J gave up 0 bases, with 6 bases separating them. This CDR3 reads CASSLGGSGANVLTF. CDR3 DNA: TGCGCCAGCAGCTTAGGGGGCTCTGGGGCCAACGTCCTGACTTTC.

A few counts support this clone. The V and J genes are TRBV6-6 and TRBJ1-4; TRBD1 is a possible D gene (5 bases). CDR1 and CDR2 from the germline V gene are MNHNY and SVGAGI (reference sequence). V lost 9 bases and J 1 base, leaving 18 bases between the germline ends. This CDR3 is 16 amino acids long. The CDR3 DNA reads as TGTGCCAGTGGGGGGGATCTGGCACTAACTAATGAAAAACTGTTTTTT. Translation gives CASGGDLALTNEKLFF.

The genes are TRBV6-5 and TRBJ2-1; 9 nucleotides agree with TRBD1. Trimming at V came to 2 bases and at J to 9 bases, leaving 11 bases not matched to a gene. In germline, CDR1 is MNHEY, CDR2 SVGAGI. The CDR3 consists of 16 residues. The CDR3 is CASSYDPRQGVGEQFF. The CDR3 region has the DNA TGTGCCAGCAGTTACGACCCTCGACAGGGGGTTGGTGAGCAGTTCTTC.

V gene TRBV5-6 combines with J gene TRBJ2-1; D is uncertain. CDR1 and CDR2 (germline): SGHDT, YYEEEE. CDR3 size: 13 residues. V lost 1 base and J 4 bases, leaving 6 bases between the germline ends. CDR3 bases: TGTGCCAGCAGCTTGCTGCGGTACAATGAGCAGTTCTTC. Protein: CASSLLRYNEQFF.

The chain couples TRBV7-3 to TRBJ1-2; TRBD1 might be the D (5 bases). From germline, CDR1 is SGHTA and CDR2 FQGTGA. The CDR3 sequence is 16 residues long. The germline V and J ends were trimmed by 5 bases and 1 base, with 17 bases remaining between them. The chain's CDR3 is CASSQILLRVNYGYTF. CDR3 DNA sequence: TGTGCCAGCAGCCAAATTCTACTCAGGGTTAACTATGGCTACACCTTC.

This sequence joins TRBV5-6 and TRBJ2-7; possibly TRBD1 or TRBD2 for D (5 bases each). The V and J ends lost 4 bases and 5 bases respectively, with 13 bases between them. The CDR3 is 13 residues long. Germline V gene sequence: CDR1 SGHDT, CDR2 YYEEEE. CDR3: CASSPGPPHEQYF. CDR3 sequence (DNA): TGTGCCAGCAGCCCGGGGCCCCCACACGAGCAGTACTTC. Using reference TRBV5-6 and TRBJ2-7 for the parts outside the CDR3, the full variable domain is DAGVTQSPTHLIKTRGQQVTLRCSPKSGHDTVSWYQQALGQGPQFIFQYYEEEERQRGNFPDRFSGHQFPNYSSELNVNALLLGDSALYLCASSPGPPHEQYFGPGTRLTVT.

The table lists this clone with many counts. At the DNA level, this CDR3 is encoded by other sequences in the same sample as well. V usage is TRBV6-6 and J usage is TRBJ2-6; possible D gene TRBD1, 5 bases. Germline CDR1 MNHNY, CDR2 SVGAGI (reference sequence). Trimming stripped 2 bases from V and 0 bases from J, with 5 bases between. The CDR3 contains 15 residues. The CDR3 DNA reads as TGTGCCAGCAGTTACAGGGGCTCTGGGGCCAACGTCCTGACTTTC. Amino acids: CASSYRGSGANVLTF.

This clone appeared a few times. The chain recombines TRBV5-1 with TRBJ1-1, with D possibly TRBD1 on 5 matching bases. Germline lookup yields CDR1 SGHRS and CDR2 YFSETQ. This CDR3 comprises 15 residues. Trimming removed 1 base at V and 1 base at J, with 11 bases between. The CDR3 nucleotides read TGCGCCAGCAGCTTGATGTGGGGACGGAACACTGAAGCTTTCTTT. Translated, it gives CASSLMWGRNTEAFF.

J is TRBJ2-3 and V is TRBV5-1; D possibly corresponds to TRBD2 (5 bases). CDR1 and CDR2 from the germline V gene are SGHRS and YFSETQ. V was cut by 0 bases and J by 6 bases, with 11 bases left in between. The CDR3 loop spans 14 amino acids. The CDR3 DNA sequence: TGCGCCAGCAGCTTGGTACTAGGGAGTGATACGCAGTATTTT. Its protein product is CASSLVLGSDTQYF.

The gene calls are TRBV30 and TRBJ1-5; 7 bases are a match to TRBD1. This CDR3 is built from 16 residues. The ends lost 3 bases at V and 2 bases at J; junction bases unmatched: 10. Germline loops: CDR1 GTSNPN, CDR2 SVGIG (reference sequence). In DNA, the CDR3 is TGTGCCTGGAGCGCAAACAGGGGTAGTCGCAATCAGCCCCAGCATTTT. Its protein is CAWSANRGSRNQPQHF.

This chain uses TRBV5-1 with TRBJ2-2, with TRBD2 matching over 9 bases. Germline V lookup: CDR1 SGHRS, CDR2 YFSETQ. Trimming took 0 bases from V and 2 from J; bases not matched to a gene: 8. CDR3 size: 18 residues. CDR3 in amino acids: CASSLDGLAGTNTGELFF. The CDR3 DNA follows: TGCGCCAGCAGCTTGGATGGGCTAGCGGGAACTAACACCGGGGAGCTGTTTTTT.

CDR3 protein: CASRTGRAGSNEQFF. CDR3 nucleotides: TGTGCCAGCAGGACTGGTCGAGCCGGGAGCAATGAGCAGTTCTTC. The chain is built from TRBV28 and TRBJ2-1; TRBD2 might be the D (6 bases). The V end lost 6 bases, the J end lost 6 bases, and 18 bases lay between the germline ends. CDR1 MDHEN and CDR2 SYDVKM come from the germline V gene. The CDR3 extends over 15 amino acids.

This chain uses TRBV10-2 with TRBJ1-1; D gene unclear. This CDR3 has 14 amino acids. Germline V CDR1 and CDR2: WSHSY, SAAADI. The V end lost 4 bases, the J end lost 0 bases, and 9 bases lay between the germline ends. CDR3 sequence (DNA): TGCGCCAGCAGTGCGGGCAGTATGAACACTGAAGCTTTCTTT. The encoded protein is CASSAGSMNTEAFF.

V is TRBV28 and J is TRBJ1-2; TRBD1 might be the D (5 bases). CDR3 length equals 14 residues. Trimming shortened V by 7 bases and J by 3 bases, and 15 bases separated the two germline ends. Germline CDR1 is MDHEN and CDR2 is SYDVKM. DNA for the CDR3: TGTGCCAGCACGACCAGGGCTCTCGACTATGGCTACACCTTC. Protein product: CASTTRALDYGYTF.